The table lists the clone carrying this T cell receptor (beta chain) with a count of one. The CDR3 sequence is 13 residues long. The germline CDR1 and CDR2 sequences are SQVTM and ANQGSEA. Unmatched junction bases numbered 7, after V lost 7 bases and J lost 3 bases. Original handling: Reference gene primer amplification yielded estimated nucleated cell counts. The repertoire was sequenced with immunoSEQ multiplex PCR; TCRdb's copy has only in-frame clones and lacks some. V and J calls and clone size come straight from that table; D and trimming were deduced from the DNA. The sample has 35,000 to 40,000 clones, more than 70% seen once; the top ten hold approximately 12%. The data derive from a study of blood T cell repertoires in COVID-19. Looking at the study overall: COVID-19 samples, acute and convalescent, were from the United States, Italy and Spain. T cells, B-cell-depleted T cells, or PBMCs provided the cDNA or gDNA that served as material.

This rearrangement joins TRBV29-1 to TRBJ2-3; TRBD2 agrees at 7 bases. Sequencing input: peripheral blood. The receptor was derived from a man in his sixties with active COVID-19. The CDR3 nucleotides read TGCAGCGCCATAGGACTAGGGACAGATACGCAGTATTTT. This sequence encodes CSAIGLGTDTQYF.